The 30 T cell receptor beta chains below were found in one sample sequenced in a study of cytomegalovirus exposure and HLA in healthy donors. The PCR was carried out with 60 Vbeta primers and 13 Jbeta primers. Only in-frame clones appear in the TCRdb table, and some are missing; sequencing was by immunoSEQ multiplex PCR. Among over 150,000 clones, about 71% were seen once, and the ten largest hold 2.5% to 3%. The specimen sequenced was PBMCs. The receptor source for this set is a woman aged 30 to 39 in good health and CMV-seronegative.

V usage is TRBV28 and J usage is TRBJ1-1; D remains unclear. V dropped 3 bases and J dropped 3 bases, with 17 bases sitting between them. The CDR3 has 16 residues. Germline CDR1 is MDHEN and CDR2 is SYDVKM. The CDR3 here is CASSFPRGSWDTEAFF. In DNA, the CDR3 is TGTGCCAGCAGTTTTCCCCGAGGCTCGTGGGACACTGAAGCTTTCTTT.

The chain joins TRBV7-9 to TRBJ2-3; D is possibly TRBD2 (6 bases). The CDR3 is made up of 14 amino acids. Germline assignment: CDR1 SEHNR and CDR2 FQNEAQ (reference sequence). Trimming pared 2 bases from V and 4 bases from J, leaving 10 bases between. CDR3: CASSLPGSADTQYF. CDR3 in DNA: TGTGCCAGCAGCTTACCCGGGAGTGCAGATACGCAGTATTTT.

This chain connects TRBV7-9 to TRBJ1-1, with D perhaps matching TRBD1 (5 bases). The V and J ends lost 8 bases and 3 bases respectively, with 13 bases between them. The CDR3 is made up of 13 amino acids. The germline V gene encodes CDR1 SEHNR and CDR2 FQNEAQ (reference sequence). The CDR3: CASRGGGYTEAFF. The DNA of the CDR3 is TGTGCCAGCCGGGGGGGTGGGTACACTGAAGCTTTCTTT.

In nucleotides, the CDR3 is TGCAGCGTTCAGTACATAGCGGGGGCGTCCTACAATGAGCAGTTCTTC. Protein: CSVQYIAGASYNEQFF. The gene calls are TRBV29-1 and TRBJ2-1; 9 bases are shared with TRBD2. V lost 5 bases and J lost 1; bases outside the gene matches: 9. Per germline, CDR1 SQVTM and CDR2 ANQGSEA. This CDR3 contains 16 residues.

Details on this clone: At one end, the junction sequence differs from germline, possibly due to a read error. The CDR3 region has the DNA TGTTCCAGCAGCCCCCCCAATAATGAGCAGTTCTTC. This sequence encodes CSSSPPNNEQFF. The rearrangement uses TRBV7-9 and TRBJ2-1; D is ambiguous. The CDR3 extends over 12 amino acids. The germline V gene has CDR1 SEHNR and CDR2 FQNEAQ (reference sequence).

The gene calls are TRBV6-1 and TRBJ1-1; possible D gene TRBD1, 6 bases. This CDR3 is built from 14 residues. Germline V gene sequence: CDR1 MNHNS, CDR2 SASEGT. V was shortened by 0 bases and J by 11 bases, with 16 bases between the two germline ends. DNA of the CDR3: TGTGCCAGCAGTGAAGCCCACGGACAGTCGCAGGCTTTCTTT. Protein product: CASSEAHGQSQAFF.

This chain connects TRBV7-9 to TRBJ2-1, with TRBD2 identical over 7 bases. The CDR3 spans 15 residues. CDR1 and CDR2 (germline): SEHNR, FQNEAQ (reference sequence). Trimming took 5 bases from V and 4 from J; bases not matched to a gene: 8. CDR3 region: CASSPGRGDYNEQFF. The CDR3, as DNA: TGTGCCAGCAGCCCCGGACGGGGGGATTACAATGAGCAGTTCTTC.

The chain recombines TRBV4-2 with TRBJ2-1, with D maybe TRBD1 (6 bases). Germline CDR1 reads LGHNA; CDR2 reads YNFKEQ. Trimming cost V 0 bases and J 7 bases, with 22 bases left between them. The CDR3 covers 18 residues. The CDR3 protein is CASSQDLYWQGYGNEQFF. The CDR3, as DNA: TGTGCCAGCAGCCAAGATCTGTATTGGCAGGGGTATGGGAATGAGCAGTTCTTC.

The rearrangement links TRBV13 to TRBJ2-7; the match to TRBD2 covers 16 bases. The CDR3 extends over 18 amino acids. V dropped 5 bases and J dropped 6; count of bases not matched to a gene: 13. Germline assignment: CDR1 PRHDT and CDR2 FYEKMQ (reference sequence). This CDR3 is CASSPGLAGGPWSREQYF. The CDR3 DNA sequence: TGTGCCAGCAGCCCGGGACTAGCGGGAGGGCCCTGGTCTCGCGAGCAGTACTTC.

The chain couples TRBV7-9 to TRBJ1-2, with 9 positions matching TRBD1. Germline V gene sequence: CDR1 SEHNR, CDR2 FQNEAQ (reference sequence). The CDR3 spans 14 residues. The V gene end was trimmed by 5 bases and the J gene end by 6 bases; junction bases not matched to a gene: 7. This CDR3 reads CASSVQTGGNGYTF. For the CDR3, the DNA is TGTGCCAGCAGCGTACAAACAGGGGGCAATGGCTACACCTTC. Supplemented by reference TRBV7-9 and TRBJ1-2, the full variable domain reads DTGVSQNPRHKITKRGQNVTFRCDPISEHNRLYWYRQTLGQGPEFLTYFQNEAQLEKSRLLSDRFSAERPKGSFSTLEIQRTEQGDSAMYLCASSVQTGGNGYTFGSGTRLTVV.

Here the CDR3 DNA reads TGTGCCAGCAGTGCCGGACAAATCAACTATGGCTACACCTTC. This translates into CASSAGQINYGYTF. The chain uses TRBV2 and TRBJ1-2, with D tentatively TRBD1 (5 bases). The V end lost 4 bases, the J end lost 2 bases, and 11 bases lay between the germline ends. The CDR3 loop spans 14 amino acids. Germline lookup yields CDR1 SNHLY and CDR2 FYNNEI.

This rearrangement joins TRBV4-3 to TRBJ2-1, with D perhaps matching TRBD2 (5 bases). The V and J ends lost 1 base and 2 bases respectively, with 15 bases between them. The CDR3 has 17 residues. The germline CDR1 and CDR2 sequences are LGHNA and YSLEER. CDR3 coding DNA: TGCGCCAGCAGCCAAGTGAGTCGAGGGATCCCCTACAATGAGCAGTTCTTC. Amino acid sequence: CASSQVSRGIPYNEQFF.

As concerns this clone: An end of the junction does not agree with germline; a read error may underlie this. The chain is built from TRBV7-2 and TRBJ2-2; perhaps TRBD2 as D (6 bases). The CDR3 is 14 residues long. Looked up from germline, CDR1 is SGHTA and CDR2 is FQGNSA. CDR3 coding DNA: TGTGCCAGCAATCGACTAGGGAACATCGGGGAGCTGTTTTTT. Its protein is CASNRLGNIGELFF.

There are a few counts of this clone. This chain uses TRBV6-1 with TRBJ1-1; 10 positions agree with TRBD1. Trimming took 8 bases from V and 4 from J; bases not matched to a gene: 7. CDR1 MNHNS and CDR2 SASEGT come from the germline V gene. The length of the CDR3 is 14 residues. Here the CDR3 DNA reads TGTGCCAGCCGACAGGGGGCTTCGGGCACTGAAGCTTTCTTT. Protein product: CASRQGASGTEAFF.

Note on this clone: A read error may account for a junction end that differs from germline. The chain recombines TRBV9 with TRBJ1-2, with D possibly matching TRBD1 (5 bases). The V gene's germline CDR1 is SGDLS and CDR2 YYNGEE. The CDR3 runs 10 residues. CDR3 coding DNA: TGTGCCAGCAGCGTAGACCGGGGGTCCTTC. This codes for CASSVDRGSF.

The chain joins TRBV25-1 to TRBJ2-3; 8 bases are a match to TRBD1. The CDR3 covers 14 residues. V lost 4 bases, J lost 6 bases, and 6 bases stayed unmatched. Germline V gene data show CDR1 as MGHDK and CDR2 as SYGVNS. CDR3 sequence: CASSAAGGSDTQYF. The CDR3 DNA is TGTGCCAGCAGTGCCGCAGGGGGCTCGGATACGCAGTATTTT.

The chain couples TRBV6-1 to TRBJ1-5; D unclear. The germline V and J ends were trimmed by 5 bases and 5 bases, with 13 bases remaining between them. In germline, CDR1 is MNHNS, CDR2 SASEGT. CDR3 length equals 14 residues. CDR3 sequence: CASSITVVDQPQHF. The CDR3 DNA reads TGTGCCAGCAGTATAACAGTAGTTGATCAGCCCCAGCATTTT.

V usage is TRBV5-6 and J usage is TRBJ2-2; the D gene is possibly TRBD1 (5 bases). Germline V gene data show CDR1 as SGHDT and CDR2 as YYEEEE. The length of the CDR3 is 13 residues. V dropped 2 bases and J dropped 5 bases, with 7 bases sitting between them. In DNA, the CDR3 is TGTGCCAGCAGCTTCCAGGGTACCGGGGAGCTGTTTTTT. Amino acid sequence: CASSFQGTGELFF.

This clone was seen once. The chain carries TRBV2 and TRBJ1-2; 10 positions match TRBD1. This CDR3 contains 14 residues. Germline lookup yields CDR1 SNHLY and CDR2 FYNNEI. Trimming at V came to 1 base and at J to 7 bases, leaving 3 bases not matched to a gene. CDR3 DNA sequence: TGTGCCAGCAGTGAAGGGACAGGGGGTAGTGGCTACACCTTC. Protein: CASSEGTGGSGYTF. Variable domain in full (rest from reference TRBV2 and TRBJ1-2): EPEVTQTPSHQVTQMGQEVILRCVPISNHLYFYWYRQILGQKVEFLVSFYNNEISEKSEIFDDQFSVERPDGSNFTLKIRSTKLEDSAMYFCASSEGTGGSGYTFGSGTRLTVV.

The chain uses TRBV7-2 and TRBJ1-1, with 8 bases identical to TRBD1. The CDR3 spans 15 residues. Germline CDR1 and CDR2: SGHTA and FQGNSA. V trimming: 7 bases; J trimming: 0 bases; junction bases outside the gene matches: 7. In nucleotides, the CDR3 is TGTGCCAGCACCTATTGGACAGGGATGAACACTGAAGCTTTCTTT. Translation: CASTYWTGMNTEAFF.

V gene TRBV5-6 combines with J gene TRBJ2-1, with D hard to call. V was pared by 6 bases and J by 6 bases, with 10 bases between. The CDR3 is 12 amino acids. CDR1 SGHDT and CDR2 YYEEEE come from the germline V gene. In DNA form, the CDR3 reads TGTGCCAGCACCTGGAGTTCCAATGAGCAGTTCTTC. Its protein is CASTWSSNEQFF.

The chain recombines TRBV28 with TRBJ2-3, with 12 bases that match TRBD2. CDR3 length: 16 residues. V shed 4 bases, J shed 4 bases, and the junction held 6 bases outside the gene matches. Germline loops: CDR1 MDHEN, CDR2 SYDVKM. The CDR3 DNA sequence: TGTGCCAGCAGTTCGCGGACTAGCGGGGAGGCAGATACGCAGTATTTT. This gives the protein CASSSRTSGEADTQYF.

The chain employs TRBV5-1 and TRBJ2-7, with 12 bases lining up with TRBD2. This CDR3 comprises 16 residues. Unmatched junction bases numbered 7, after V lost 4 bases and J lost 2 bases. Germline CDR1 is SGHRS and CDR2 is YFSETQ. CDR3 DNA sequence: TGCGCCAGCAGCCCTGGCCTAGCGGGAGGGACCTACGAGCAGTACTTC. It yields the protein CASSPGLAGGTYEQYF.

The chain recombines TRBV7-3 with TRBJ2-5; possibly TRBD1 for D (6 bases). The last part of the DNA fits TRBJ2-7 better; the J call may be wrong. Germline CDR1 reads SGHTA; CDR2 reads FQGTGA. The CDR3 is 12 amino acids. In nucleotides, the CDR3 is TGTGCCAGCACCCCAGGGGCCTACGAGCAGTACTTC. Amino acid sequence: CASTPGAYEQYF.

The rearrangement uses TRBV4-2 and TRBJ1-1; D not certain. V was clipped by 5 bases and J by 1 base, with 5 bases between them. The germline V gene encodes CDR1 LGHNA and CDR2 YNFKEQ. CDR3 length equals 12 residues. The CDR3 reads CASSAENTEAFF. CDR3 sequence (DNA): TGTGCCAGCAGCGCGGAGAACACTGAAGCTTTCTTT.

CDR3 nucleotide sequence: TGTGCCAGCAGTTTTTCGGGGACAGGGGTTTACAATGAGCAGTTCTTC. Translation: CASSFSGTGVYNEQFF. This chain connects TRBV27 to TRBJ2-1; TRBD1 agrees at 10 bases. CDR3 length: 16 amino acids. Germline CDR1 MNHEY, CDR2 SMNVEV (reference sequence). The J segment lost 4 bases and the V segment lost 3 bases, leaving 6 bases of the junction unmatched.

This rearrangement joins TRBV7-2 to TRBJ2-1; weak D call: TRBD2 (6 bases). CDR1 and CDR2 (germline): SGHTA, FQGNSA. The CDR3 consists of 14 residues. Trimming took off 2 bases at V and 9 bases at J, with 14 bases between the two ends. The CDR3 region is CASSLTGTWGEQFF. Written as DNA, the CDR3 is TGTGCCAGCAGCTTAACTGGGACTTGGGGTGAGCAGTTCTTC.

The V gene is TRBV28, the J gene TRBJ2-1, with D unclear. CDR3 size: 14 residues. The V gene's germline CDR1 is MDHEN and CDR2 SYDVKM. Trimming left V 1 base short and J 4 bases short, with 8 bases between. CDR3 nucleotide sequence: TGTGCCAGCAGTTTATTTATATCGTACAATGAGCAGTTCTTC. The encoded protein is CASSLFISYNEQFF.

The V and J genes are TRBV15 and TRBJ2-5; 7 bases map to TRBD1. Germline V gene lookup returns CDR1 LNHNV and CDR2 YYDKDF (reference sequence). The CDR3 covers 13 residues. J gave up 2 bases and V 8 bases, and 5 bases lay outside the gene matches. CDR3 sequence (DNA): TGTGCCACCGCTGGGGGACAGCAAGAGACCCAGTACTTC. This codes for CATAGGQQETQYF.

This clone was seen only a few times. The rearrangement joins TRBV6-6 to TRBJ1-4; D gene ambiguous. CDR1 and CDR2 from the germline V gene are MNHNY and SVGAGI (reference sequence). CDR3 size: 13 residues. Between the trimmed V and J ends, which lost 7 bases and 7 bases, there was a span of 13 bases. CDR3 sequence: CASKSNWSEKLFF. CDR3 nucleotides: TGTGCCAGCAAGTCCAACTGGAGTGAAAAACTGTTTTTT.